This T cell receptor beta chain was identified during a study of identical twins. The ends lost 3 bases at V and 2 bases at J; junction bases unmatched: 8. From germline, CDR1 is SGHVS and CDR2 FNYEAQ. CDR3 length: 16 amino acids. Study-wide points: With abundant cord blood beta clonotypes, insertions were fewer; memory repertoires showed no such pattern.

A universal primer site came from template switching; cDNA carried unique molecular identifiers. TCRdb reprocessed the 5' RACE reads with MiXCR, giving one entry per CDR3 protein. The sample records about 290,000 distinct CDR3 sequences, more than 8% being singletons. The donor group consisted entirely of healthy Caucasians. With regard to this clonotype: Antigen: not known.

The sample also formed part of further work on yellow fever vaccine responses in identical twins. That report adds: Twins showed a vaccine T cell response that reportedly seemed partly convergent, partly personalized.

The TCR comes from a woman aged 18-29 years in good health. V is TRBV7-6 and J is TRBJ2-3, with 7 bases identical to TRBD1. The sequenced material came from CD8+ T cells sorted from blood. CDR3 loop: CASSFIRDSFTDTQYF. In DNA form, the CDR3 reads TGTGCCAGCAGCTTTATACGGGACAGCTTCACAGATACGCAGTATTTT.